Shown below are 30 T cell receptor beta chains from a single sample sequenced in a study of blood T cells in healthy people across ages. Through a sample-barcoded 5' primer and a J-beta primer mix, a second PCR was run for roughly 7 to 11 cycles. One entry per CDR3 protein, called by TCRdb with MiXCR from the 5' RACE reads. The repertoire holds hundreds of thousands of distinct CDR3 sequences, around 25% seen once, with 9.4% in the top ten. This sample was also put to use in a study of T cells of mothers and their children.

The sequencing input was blood. All receptors derive from a boy younger than 18 in good health.

The V call is TRBV6-2 or TRBV6-3, the J call TRBJ2-3, with 12 bases lining up with TRBD2. V gave up 6 bases and J gave up 2 bases; unmatched junction bases: 12. The V gene's germline CDR1 is MNHEY and CDR2 SVGEGT. The CDR3 consists of 18 residues. The CDR3 sequence is CASSDGLAGPRVTDTQYF. The CDR3, as DNA: TGTGCCAGCAGCGATGGACTAGCGGGGCCCCGGGTCACAGATACGCAGTATTTT.

There are a few counts of this clonotype. J is TRBJ1-2 and V is TRBV29-1; no firm D call. Germline V lookup: CDR1 SQVTM, CDR2 ANQGSEA. Trimming left V 4 bases short and J 0 bases short, with 6 bases between. This CDR3 has 12 amino acids. CDR3 bases: TGCAGCGTTGGCGGGACTAACTATGGCTACACCTTC. Amino acid sequence: CSVGGTNYGYTF.

This chain uses TRBV7-2 with TRBJ2-7; 10 bases agree with TRBD2. In germline, CDR1 is SGHTA, CDR2 FQGNSA. The CDR3 extends over 13 amino acids. V shed 7 bases, J shed 5 bases, and the junction held 5 bases outside the gene matches. The CDR3: CASIPLAGDEQYF. The CDR3 nucleotides are TGTGCCAGCATCCCCCTAGCGGGGGACGAGCAGTACTTC.

The rearrangement uses TRBV5-1 and TRBJ1-1; D unresolved. The CDR3 has 17 amino acids. Germline V gives CDR1 SGHRS, CDR2 YFSETQ. Trimming took 5 bases from V and 7 from J, leaving 27 bases between them. CDR3 sequence reads: CASSPLGQIWTNDEAFF. The DNA for the CDR3 is TGCGCCAGCAGTCCACTCGGGCAGATATGGACCAACGATGAAGCTTTCTTT. The full variable domain, rest sourced from reference TRBV5-1 and TRBJ1-1, is KAGVTQTPRYLIKTRGQQVTLSCSPISGHRSVSWYQQTPGQGLQFLFEYFSETQRNKGNFPGRFSGRQFSNSRSEMNVSTLELGDSALYLCASSPLGQIWTNDEAFFGQGTRLTVV.

In this sample, this clonotype turned up a few times. The chain employs TRBV19 and TRBJ2-1; D is possibly TRBD1 (5 bases). V lost 0 bases and J 4 bases, leaving 10 bases between the germline ends. The CDR3 length is 15 residues. CDR1 is LNHDA and CDR2 is SQIVND in the germline V gene (reference sequence). In DNA form, the CDR3 reads TGTGCCAGTAGTATAGATCGAGACAGTTACAATGAGCAGTTCTTC. Encoded protein: CASSIDRDSYNEQFF.

The sample holds a few counts of this clonotype. V usage is TRBV28 and J usage is TRBJ2-1; 10 bases are shared with TRBD1. Germline values: CDR1 MDHEN, CDR2 SYDVKM. Trimming cost V 8 bases and J 7 bases; bases outside gene matches: 8. This CDR3 spans 14 amino acids. Written as DNA, the CDR3 is TGTGCCAGCCAAACCGGGACAGGGGTGAATGAGCAGTTCTTC. Protein: CASQTGTGVNEQFF.

The chain's CDR3 is CASTSELAGITYEQYF. In DNA, the CDR3 is TGTGCCAGCACTTCTGAACTAGCGGGGATTACCTACGAGCAGTACTTC. This chain connects TRBV6-2 or TRBV6-3 to TRBJ2-7; TRBD2 aligns across 10 bases. Germline CDR1 is MNHEY and CDR2 is SVGEGT. The V and J ends lost 7 bases and 2 bases, in that order; junction bases with no gene match: 11. The CDR3 has 16 amino acids.

This clonotype was detected a few times. Germline is not matched at one junction end, which may reflect a read error. The chain joins TRBV3-1 to TRBJ2-5; maybe TRBD2 (5 bases). The germline V gene has CDR1 LGHDT and CDR2 YNNKEL (reference sequence). The length of the CDR3 is 11 residues. The CDR3 is CASSQDLAWFF. The CDR3 DNA is TGTGCCAGCAGCCAAGACCTAGCCTGGTTCTTC.

The CDR3 nucleotides read TGCGCCAGCAGCGTACTGGGTGCCGGGGAGCTGTTTTTT. It yields the protein CASSVLGAGELFF. The chain combines TRBV5-1 with TRBJ2-2; D uncertain. CDR1 is SGHRS, CDR2 YFSETQ, per germline. The CDR3 has 13 amino acids. Trimming left V 4 bases short and J 6 bases short, with 10 bases between.

V usage is TRBV9 and J usage is TRBJ2-4, with D hard to call. V lost 3 bases and J lost 4, with 11 bases in between. CDR3 length equals 14 residues. Germline lookup yields CDR1 SGDLS and CDR2 YYNGEE. Written as DNA, the CDR3 is TGTGCCAGCAGCGATCCCCATGGGAAAAACATTCAGTACTTC. The encoded protein is CASSDPHGKNIQYF.

This clonotype was seen a handful of times. The rearrangement links TRBV29-1 to TRBJ1-2; 7 bases match TRBD1. Germline lookup yields CDR1 SQVTM and CDR2 ANQGSEA. V lost 4 bases and J lost 8; bases outside the gene matches: 7. The CDR3 is 12 residues long. The CDR3 spells CSVVTGDSGYTF. Written as DNA, the CDR3 is TGCAGCGTTGTTACAGGGGATTCCGGCTACACCTTC.

The chain carries TRBV10-3 and TRBJ2-7; D remains ambiguous. V was clipped by 6 bases and J by 5 bases, with 8 bases between them. Germline V gene sequence: CDR1 ENHRY, CDR2 SYGVKD. The CDR3 consists of 11 residues. CDR3 amino acids: CAIRSPHEQYF. In DNA form, the CDR3 reads TGTGCCATCAGAAGCCCCCACGAGCAGTACTTC.

This clonotype has a single count. This rearrangement joins TRBV7-3 to TRBJ2-5; TRBD2 agrees at 14 bases. Per germline, CDR1 SGHTA and CDR2 FQGTGA. The ends lost 4 bases at V and 8 bases at J; junction bases unmatched: 9. The CDR3 runs 16 residues. The CDR3 sequence is CASSYFHGTSGRTQYF. The CDR3 nucleotides are TGTGCCAGCAGCTACTTCCACGGGACTAGCGGGAGAACCCAGTACTTC.

This clonotype came up a few times. V is TRBV9 and J is TRBJ2-7; D ambiguous. Trimming took off 4 bases at V and 0 bases at J, with 17 bases between the two ends. The germline gives CDR1 SGDLS, CDR2 YYNGEE. This CDR3 is 16 amino acids long. As DNA, the CDR3 is TGTGCCAGCAGCCCCAAAGGCCTCCCTCGCTCCTACGAGCAGTACTTC. This codes for CASSPKGLPRSYEQYF.

The chain carries TRBV2 and TRBJ2-1; TRBD2 matches at 8 bases. V was clipped by 7 bases and J by 0 bases; unmatched bases: 8. This CDR3 is built from 16 residues. Germline-derived CDR1 and CDR2 are SNHLY and FYNNEI. The CDR3 coding sequence is TGTGCCAGCACCTGGGCGGGGGGCAGCTCCTACAATGAGCAGTTCTTC. It is translated as CASTWAGGSSYNEQFF. Full variable domain (rest looked up from reference TRBV2 and TRBJ2-1): EPEVTQTPSHQVTQMGQEVILRCVPISNHLYFYWYRQILGQKVEFLVSFYNNEISEKSEIFDDQFSVERPDGSNFTLKIRSTKLEDSAMYFCASTWAGGSSYNEQFFGPGTRLTVL.

This clonotype was recorded a few times. The gene calls are TRBV29-1 and TRBJ2-3; TRBD2 aligns across 8 bases. The germline V gene has CDR1 SQVTM and CDR2 ANQGSEA. The CDR3 has 13 amino acids. With V trimmed by 7 bases and J by 0 bases, 3 bases remained unmatched. CDR3 DNA sequence: TGCAGCGCTGTAGCGGGGAGCACAGATACGCAGTATTTT. Translating gives CSAVAGSTDTQYF.

This clonotype was picked up a small number of times. This chain connects TRBV24-1 to TRBJ2-5; D gene unclear. The CDR3 length is 15 residues. The germline gives CDR1 KGHDR, CDR2 SFDVKD. V was cut by 0 bases and J by 7 bases, with 14 bases left in between. The CDR3 is CATSDLTVKSGTQYF. In nucleotides, the CDR3 is TGTGCCACCAGTGATTTGACCGTGAAGTCGGGGACCCAGTACTTC.

The chain is built from TRBV12-3 or TRBV12-4 and TRBJ2-5; D is unresolved. This CDR3 spans 16 amino acids. V lost 4 bases and J lost 5, with 20 bases in between. The CDR3 DNA is TGTGCCAGCAGTTCCCCATACCGGCCGGGCGGTGAGACCCAGTACTTC. Translating it yields CASSSPYRPGGETQYF.

There are a few counts of this clonotype. This rearrangement joins TRBV10-3 to TRBJ2-3; 10 nucleotides agree with TRBD2. This CDR3 region has 15 residues. The trim removed 8 bases at V and 1 base at J, leaving 6 bases unmatched. The germline gives CDR1 ENHRY, CDR2 SYGVKD. This CDR3 reads CAIRVAGGRTDTQYF. The CDR3 nucleotides are TGTGCCATCCGCGTAGCGGGGGGACGCACAGATACGCAGTATTTT.

For this clonotype: One end of the junction does not line up with germline, which may come from a read error. V usage is TRBV6-2 or TRBV6-3 and J usage is TRBJ2-7; D uncertain. There are 12 residues in the CDR3. Germline V lookup: CDR1 MNHEY, CDR2 SVGEGT. The CDR3 loop reads CASSDSGNLEYF. In nucleotides, the CDR3 is TGTGCCAGCAGTGACTCCGGTAACTTGGAGTACTTC.

Worth noting for this clonotype: The junction and the germline gene differ at one end; a read error may be behind it. This chain links TRBV5-1 with TRBJ1-1; D is unclear. This CDR3 is 11 amino acids long. Germline CDR1 and CDR2: SGHRS and YFSETQ. CDR3 in amino acids: CASSLGYEASF. Written as DNA, the CDR3 is TGCGCCAGCAGCTTGGGGTATGAAGCTTCCTTT.

This sequence joins TRBV29-1 and TRBJ2-1; maybe TRBD1 (7 bases). V was trimmed by 6 bases and J by 2 bases, leaving 17 bases between them. CDR1 is SQVTM and CDR2 is ANQGSEA in the germline V gene. This CDR3 has 15 residues. The CDR3 region is CSVAAGQGAYNEQFF. The CDR3 bases are TGCAGCGTCGCCGCGGGGCAGGGGGCCTACAATGAGCAGTTCTTC.

This chain links TRBV7-2 with TRBJ2-4, with 9 bases aligning to TRBD1. Germline CDR1 is SGHTA and CDR2 is FQGNSA. V shed 0 bases, J shed 1 base, and the junction held 4 bases outside the gene matches. The CDR3 loop spans 17 amino acids. The CDR3 protein is CASSLAFGQGAKNIQYF. In DNA, the CDR3 is TGTGCCAGCAGCTTAGCGTTCGGACAGGGGGCCAAAAACATTCAGTACTTC.

This clonotype was detected only once. V gene TRBV6-1 combines with J gene TRBJ1-5; no clear D. Trimming stripped 4 bases from V and 4 bases from J, with 11 bases between. The germline V gene has CDR1 MNHNS and CDR2 SASEGT. This CDR3 has 14 amino acids. CDR3 in amino acids: CASSADFGNQPQHF. Written as DNA, the CDR3 is TGTGCCAGCAGTGCGGACTTCGGGAATCAGCCCCAGCATTTT.

The chain couples TRBV7-2 to TRBJ2-3; D is uncertain. Germline loops: CDR1 SGHTA, CDR2 FQGNSA. V lost 4 bases and J lost 11, with 13 bases in between. This CDR3 contains 12 residues. The CDR3 DNA follows: TGTGCCAGCAGCTCCGGCCGTCAGAAGCAGTATTTT. Residues: CASSSGRQKQYF.

V gene TRBV28 combines with J gene TRBJ2-7, with D unresolved. Germline CDR1 and CDR2: MDHEN and SYDVKM. Trimming took off 3 bases at V and 0 bases at J, with 12 bases between the two ends. This CDR3 is 15 amino acids long. As DNA, the CDR3 is TGTGCCAGCAGTTTTGGTCAGCTAAACTCCTACGAGCAGTACTTC. It specifies CASSFGQLNSYEQYF.

This clonotype was seen a few times. The chain joins TRBV11-2 to TRBJ2-1, with TRBD1 identical over 10 bases. V shed 7 bases and J 4 bases; nucleotides not matched to a gene: 4. CDR1 SGHAT and CDR2 FQNNGV come from the germline V gene. The CDR3 sequence is 14 residues long. The chain's CDR3 is CASMGQGRYNEQFF. CDR3 nucleotides: TGTGCCAGCATGGGACAGGGGAGGTACAATGAGCAGTTCTTC. The full variable domain, in which reference TRBV11-2 and TRBJ2-1 provide the parts outside the CDR3, is EAGVAQSPRYKIIEKRQSVAFWCNPISGHATLYWYQQILGQGPKLLIQFQNNGVVDDSQLPKDRFSAERLKGVDSTLKIQPAKLEDSAVYLCASMGQGRYNEQFFGPGTRLTVL.

This clonotype was counted only a few times. The CDR3 DNA reads TGTGCCATCAGTGAGTCGCCGGGGGGGATTTACAATGAGCAGTTCTTC. Translating it yields CAISESPGGIYNEQFF. J is TRBJ2-1 and V is TRBV10-3; 8 bases agree with TRBD2. The CDR3 spans 16 residues. The trim removed 0 bases at V and 4 bases at J, leaving 5 bases unmatched. The V gene's germline CDR1 is ENHRY and CDR2 SYGVKD.

The genes are TRBV4-1 and TRBJ1-1, with TRBD1 matching over 11 bases. CDR1 is MGHRA, CDR2 YSYEKL, per germline. The ends lost 3 bases at V and 4 bases at J; junction bases unmatched: 10. The length of the CDR3 is 17 residues. In DNA, the CDR3 is TGCGCCAGCAGCCACCAAAGTTCCGGGACAGGGGGCACTGAAGCTTTCTTT. It codes for CASSHQSSGTGGTEAFF.

This sequence joins TRBV24-1 and TRBJ2-7; no clear D gene. The CDR3 covers 13 residues. With 2 bases removed from V and 3 bases from J, the gap between germline ends came to 7 bases. Germline CDR1 reads KGHDR; CDR2 reads SFDVKD. CDR3 coding DNA: TGTGCCACCAGTGATTCGTGGGGCTACGAGCAGTACTTC. Its translation is CATSDSWGYEQYF.